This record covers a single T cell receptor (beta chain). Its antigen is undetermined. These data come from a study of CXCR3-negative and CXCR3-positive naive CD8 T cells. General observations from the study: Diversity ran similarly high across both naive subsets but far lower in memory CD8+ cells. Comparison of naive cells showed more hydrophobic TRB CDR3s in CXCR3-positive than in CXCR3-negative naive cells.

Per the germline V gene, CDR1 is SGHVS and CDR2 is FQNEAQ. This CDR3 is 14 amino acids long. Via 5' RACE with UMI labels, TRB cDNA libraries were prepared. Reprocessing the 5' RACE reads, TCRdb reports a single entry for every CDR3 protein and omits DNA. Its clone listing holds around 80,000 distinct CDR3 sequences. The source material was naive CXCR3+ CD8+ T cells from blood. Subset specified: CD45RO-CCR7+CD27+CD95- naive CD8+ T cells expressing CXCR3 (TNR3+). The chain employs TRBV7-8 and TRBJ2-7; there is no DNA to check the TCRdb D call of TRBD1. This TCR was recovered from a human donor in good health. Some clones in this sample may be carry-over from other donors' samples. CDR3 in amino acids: CASSSRGQGDEQYF.